The sample holds many counts of the clone carrying this TCR beta chain. What it recognizes is unknown. Researchers amplified the TCR beta CDR3 regions from RNA transcripts. In the first-round RT-PCR of the TCR CDR3, the HTBI primer set was used. MiXCR, run by TCRdb on the multiplex PCR reads, gives a single entry per CDR3 protein. The profile shows hundreds of thousands of distinct CDR3 sequences, around 15% of them singletons. The sample is drawn from a study of T cells in Graves' hyperthyroidism and ophthalmopathy. Overall study context: At the time of initial diagnosis and before any treatment, peripheral blood was collected. Study observations and caveats: Also found in blood were most expanded thyroid clonotypes above 0.001.

Trimming left V 8 bases short and J 6 bases short, with 11 bases between. CDR1 and CDR2 (germline): MNHEY, SVGEGT. The CDR3 extends over 11 amino acids. The TCR comes from a young woman with Graves' hyperthyroidism. The chain joins TRBV6-2 or TRBV6-3 to TRBJ2-7, with D perhaps matching TRBD1 (5 bases). Sample: blood. In DNA, the CDR3 is TGTGCCAGCCGCGTAGGGGTCGAGCAGTACTTC. This translates into CASRVGVEQYF.